Following are 23 T cell receptor beta chains from one sample sequenced in a study of T cell responses to AZD1222 COVID-19 vaccine. The protocol was immunoSEQ multiplex PCR, while the TCRdb copy is restricted to in-frame clones and leaves out a portion. This sample has about 130,000 clones, with roughly 92% found just once. The sequences come from peripheral blood, collected on day 0 of AZD1222 vaccination. The receptors come from an adult in good health.

CDR3 bases: TGTGCCAGCAGTGGGCTAGGGGGACTAGCGGAATTCTACAATGAGCAGTTCTTC. It encodes CASSGLGGLAEFYNEQFF. J is TRBJ2-1 and V is TRBV9, with 11 bases fitting TRBD2. V lost 5 bases and J lost 3; bases outside the gene matches: 13. The CDR3 length is 18 residues. Germline values: CDR1 SGDLS, CDR2 YYNGEE.

The chain couples TRBV24-1 to TRBJ1-2; D gene uncertain. The CDR3 spans 14 residues. CDR1 and CDR2 from the germline V gene are KGHDR and SFDVKD. V was clipped by 4 bases and J by 3 bases, with 11 bases between them. The CDR3 here is CATSEFSPHYGYTF. CDR3 DNA: TGTGCCACCAGTGAGTTTAGCCCACACTATGGCTACACCTTC.

J is TRBJ2-1 and V is TRBV6-1; D uncertain. Deletions cut 3 bases from V and 6 bases from J, with 9 bases between. CDR1 and CDR2 (germline): MNHNS, SASEGT. The CDR3 covers 13 residues. The CDR3 reads CASSEPALNEQFF. Written as DNA, the CDR3 is TGTGCCAGCAGTGAGCCCGCCCTCAATGAGCAGTTCTTC.

The J gene is TRBJ1-3, the V gene TRBV18; D perhaps matches TRBD1 (6 bases). The V gene lost 3 bases and the J gene lost 4 bases, with 13 bases spanning the gap. This CDR3 has 15 amino acids. From germline, CDR1 is KGHSH and CDR2 LQKENI. CDR3 amino acids: CASSPDSSPGNTIYF. The CDR3 DNA reads as TGTGCCAGCTCACCGGACAGTAGCCCCGGAAACACCATATATTTT.

The CDR3 sequence: CASSEGFYGELFF. The DNA for the CDR3 is TGTGCCAGCAGCGAGGGTTTCTACGGGGAGCTGTTTTTT. V gene TRBV9 combines with J gene TRBJ2-2; D gene ambiguous. The V gene's germline CDR1 is SGDLS and CDR2 YYNGEE. Trimming took off 3 bases at V and 7 bases at J, with 10 bases between the two ends. The CDR3 has 13 residues.

The J gene is TRBJ1-2, the V gene TRBV19; 9 bases align to TRBD1. Germline V gene sequence: CDR1 LNHDA, CDR2 SQIVND (reference sequence). V lost 4 bases to trimming and J lost 8 bases; unmatched junction nucleotides: 11. This CDR3 is 15 amino acids long. The DNA for the CDR3 is TGTGCCAGTAGTACCGTTACAGGGGGCCGTATGGGCTACACCTTC. The encoded protein is CASSTVTGGRMGYTF.

V is TRBV4-1 and J is TRBJ2-5; 10 bases align to TRBD2. Germline CDR1 reads MGHRA; CDR2 reads YSYEKL. The junction had 6 bases not matched to a gene; V was cut back by 4 bases and J by 1 base. The CDR3 is 16 residues long. The CDR3: CASSPYWTSGQETQYF. As DNA, the CDR3 is TGCGCCAGCAGCCCTTATTGGACTAGCGGCCAAGAGACCCAGTACTTC.

This sequence joins TRBV7-2 and TRBJ2-2, with 13 positions matching TRBD2. This CDR3 is built from 19 residues. With 2 bases clipped from V and 7 bases from J, the junction kept 13 bases outside the gene matches. The germline V gene encodes CDR1 SGHTA and CDR2 FQGNSA. CDR3 sequence reads: CASSLPTSGRGFSIGELFF. The CDR3 region has the DNA TGTGCCAGCAGCTTACCTACTAGCGGGAGGGGCTTTTCGATCGGGGAGCTGTTTTTT.

This clone was recorded only once. V usage is TRBV12-3 or TRBV12-4 and J usage is TRBJ2-2; D is unclear. V was cut by 10 bases and J by 2 bases, with 8 bases left in between. There are 12 residues in the CDR3. The CDR3 region has the DNA TGTGCCACCAGGACCAACACCGGGGAGCTGTTTTTT. As protein: CATRTNTGELFF.

This clone was recorded once. The chain links TRBV5-6 to TRBJ1-4, with no clear D. The germline V gene has CDR1 SGHDT and CDR2 YYEEEE. There are 15 residues in the CDR3. Trimming removed 1 base from V and 4 bases from J, with 11 bases in between. The CDR3 coding sequence is TGTGCCAGCAGCTTGTTCCGGAGAGATAATGAAAAACTGTTTTTT. Its protein is CASSLFRRDNEKLFF.

In this sample, this clone turned up a few times. The chain couples TRBV7-8 to TRBJ2-3; 9 bases align to TRBD2. Losses at the gene ends were 8 bases for V and 3 bases for J; bases not matched to a gene: 9. CDR3 size: 15 residues. The germline V gene has CDR1 SGHVS and CDR2 FQNEAQ. The CDR3 protein is CASDPRTSVTDTQYF. In DNA form, the CDR3 reads TGTGCCAGCGACCCCCGGACTAGCGTGACAGATACGCAGTATTTT.

The rearrangement links TRBV30 to TRBJ1-1, with 7 bases matching TRBD1. The V and J ends lost 3 bases and 10 bases, in that order; junction bases with no gene match: 11. Germline assignment: CDR1 GTSNPN and CDR2 SVGIG (reference sequence). The CDR3 sequence is 13 residues long. The chain's CDR3 is CAWSPTGPVGAFF. For the CDR3, the DNA is TGTGCCTGGAGCCCGACAGGGCCGGTGGGAGCTTTCTTT.

CDR3 coding DNA: TGTGCCAGCAGCTTGAGGCCAGCGTACGAGCAGTACTTC. Its protein product is CASSLRPAYEQYF. The gene calls are TRBV5-4 and TRBJ2-7; D is unclear. The CDR3 totals 13 residues. Trimming took 1 base from V and 4 from J, leaving 9 bases between them. CDR1 is SGHNT, CDR2 YYREEE, per germline (reference sequence).

This clone was detected once. V gene TRBV30 combines with J gene TRBJ2-3; no clear D gene. V was pared by 0 bases and J by 4 bases, with 5 bases between. Germline V gene lookup returns CDR1 GTSNPN and CDR2 SVGIG (reference sequence). CDR3 length: 12 residues. The CDR3, as DNA: TGTGCCTGGAGTGTACCCTCAGATACGCAGTATTTT. Translation: CAWSVPSDTQYF. The variable domain in full, completed from reference TRBV30 and TRBJ2-3, reads SQTIHQWPATLVQPVGSPLSLECTVEGTSNPNLYWYRQAAGRGLQLLFYSVGIGQISSEVPQNLSASRPQDRQFILSSKKLLLSDSGFYLCAWSVPSDTQYFGPGTRLTVL.

The V and J genes are TRBV18 and TRBJ1-6; 8 bases fit TRBD1. The V and J ends lost 6 bases and 9 bases, in that order; junction bases with no gene match: 4. Germline lookup yields CDR1 KGHSH and CDR2 LQKENI. CDR3 length equals 13 residues. The CDR3 nucleotides read TGTGCCAGCTCCGATGACAGGGGTTCACCCCTCCACTTT. Translating gives CASSDDRGSPLHF.

This chain links TRBV18 with TRBJ1-2, with 9 bases that match TRBD1. V shed 3 bases and J 3 bases; nucleotides not matched to a gene: 8. Per the germline V gene, CDR1 is KGHSH and CDR2 is LQKENI. There are 16 residues in the CDR3. DNA for the CDR3: TGTGCCAGCTCACCGGGACAGGGAATAGTTGACTATGGCTACACCTTC. It specifies CASSPGQGIVDYGYTF.

This clone was recorded only once. The chain links TRBV27 to TRBJ1-5; the D gene is possibly TRBD1 (5 bases). V lost 1 base to trimming and J lost 5 bases, with 9 bases between them. CDR1 is MNHEY and CDR2 is SMNVEV in the germline V gene (reference sequence). The CDR3 runs 14 residues. The DNA for the CDR3 is TGTGCCAGCAGTTTATTCCCAGGGCATCAGCCCCAGCATTTT. Translated, it gives CASSLFPGHQPQHF.

J is TRBJ2-1 and V is TRBV4-1, with a possible D match to TRBD1 (6 bases). Trimming shortened V by 3 bases and J by 3 bases, and 12 bases separated the two germline ends. Germline V gene sequence: CDR1 MGHRA, CDR2 YSYEKL. The CDR3 runs to 15 residues. The CDR3 nucleotides read TGCGCCAGCAGCCAGATTATGGACAGCTACAATGAGCAGTTCTTC. Residues: CASSQIMDSYNEQFF.

The gene calls are TRBV4-1 and TRBJ1-2, with D perhaps TRBD1 (6 bases). The CDR3 extends over 15 amino acids. Germline CDR1 and CDR2: MGHRA and YSYEKL. V lost 3 bases, J lost 5 bases, and 16 bases lay in between. DNA for the CDR3: TGCGCCAGCAGCCAGGAGAGGACAGTTATTTATGGCTACACCTTC. Residues: CASSQERTVIYGYTF.

V gene TRBV4-1 combines with J gene TRBJ1-6; D is uncertain. The length of the CDR3 is 17 residues. Trimming stripped 1 base from V and 5 bases from J, with 15 bases between. Germline lookup yields CDR1 MGHRA and CDR2 YSYEKL. CDR3 region: CASSQGRQAQHNSPLHF. In DNA, the CDR3 is TGCGCCAGCAGCCAAGGACGGCAGGCACAACATAATTCACCCCTCCACTTT.

This clone was counted a single time. This chain uses TRBV2 with TRBJ1-5; D unresolved. This CDR3 has 14 amino acids. V was shortened by 3 bases and J by 5 bases, with 11 bases between the two germline ends. CDR1 is SNHLY, CDR2 FYNNEI, per germline. The CDR3 nucleotides read TGTGCCAGCAGTGAGAGACGGAACGATCAGCCCCAGCATTTT. This encodes CASSERRNDQPQHF.

This chain uses TRBV27 with TRBJ2-1; 10 nucleotides align to TRBD1. The CDR3 length is 14 residues. V was pared by 3 bases and J by 10 bases, with 6 bases of the junction left unmatched. The V gene's germline CDR1 is MNHEY and CDR2 SMNVEV (reference sequence). CDR3 region: CASSFGGQGREQFF. The CDR3 nucleotides read TGTGCCAGCAGTTTCGGGGGACAGGGGAGGGAGCAGTTCTTC.

The chain has TRBV30 and TRBJ2-1; D assignment may be TRBD1 or TRBD2 (5 bases each). From germline, CDR1 is GTSNPN and CDR2 SVGIG (reference sequence). This CDR3 has 14 residues. V was trimmed by 8 bases and J by 4 bases, leaving 18 bases between them. The CDR3 region has the DNA TGTGCCGGGAACCGGGACCGAGTATACAATGAGCAGTTCTTC. Translation gives CAGNRDRVYNEQFF.